The 23 T cell receptor beta chains in this list originate from one sample, sequenced in a study of T cells in Graves' hyperthyroidism and ophthalmopathy (dated by TCRdb to the late 2010s). Receptors were amplified or captured by multiplex PCR. The sequencer was an Illumina HiSeq 2000. The TCR beta CDR3 regions were amplified from RNA transcripts. A first-round RT-PCR of the TCR CDR3 used the HTBI primer set with the Qiagen OneStep RT-PCR kit. TCRdb cleaned the public reads at Q25 with fastp, built clones with MiXCR and kept in-frame beta chains. Rows merge per CDR3 protein into single entries with the most common DNA and genes. Recorded for this sample are 390,000 or so distinct CDR3 sequences; under 15% of them occurred a single time. The top ten clones comprise 13% of the sample. Material for sequencing was blood. The receptors shown here come from a young man with Graves' ophthalmopathy.

The rearrangement links TRBV9 to TRBJ2-1; the D is unclear. Trimming took off 0 bases at V and 5 bases at J, with 9 bases between the two ends. The germline gives CDR1 SGDLS, CDR2 YYNGEE. This CDR3 contains 14 residues. CDR3 nucleotide sequence: TGTGCCAGCAGCGTAGGTGGGATAAACAATGAGCAGTTCTTC. Translated, it gives CASSVGGINNEQFF.

This clonotype was seen at least ten times. V gene TRBV18 combines with J gene TRBJ1-2; no clear D. Germline CDR1 reads KGHSH; CDR2 reads LQKENI. The CDR3 runs 15 residues. Trimming took 1 base from V and 0 from J, leaving 9 bases between them. CDR3 sequence (DNA): TGTGCCAGCTCACCACGGTTAGAGGCTAACTATGGCTACACCTTC. This encodes CASSPRLEANYGYTF.

This clonotype was counted a few times. The gene calls are TRBV6-1 and TRBJ2-7; 9 bases fit TRBD1. This CDR3 is built from 15 residues. The V gene's germline CDR1 is MNHNS and CDR2 SASEGT. Unmatched junction bases numbered 6, after V lost 3 bases and J lost 3 bases. CDR3 sequence: CASSDPTGGIYEQYF. As DNA, the CDR3 is TGTGCCAGCAGTGATCCGACAGGGGGAATCTACGAGCAGTACTTC.

This clonotype occurred a few times. The V and J genes are TRBV15 and TRBJ2-7, with D possibly TRBD2 on 7 matching bases. V shed 2 bases and J shed 0 bases, with 14 bases lying between them. Germline V CDR1 and CDR2: LNHNV, YYDKDF (reference sequence). The CDR3 is 16 amino acids. CDR3 amino acids: CATSRSGGQGSYEQYF. The DNA for the CDR3 is TGTGCCACCAGCAGATCCGGGGGGCAAGGCTCCTACGAGCAGTACTTC. Variable domain in full (rest from reference TRBV15 and TRBJ2-7): DAMVIQNPRYQVTQFGKPVTLSCSQTLNHNVMYWYQQKSSQAPKLLFHYYDKDFNNEADTPDNFQSRRPNTSFCFLDIRSPGLGDTAMYLCATSRSGGQGSYEQYFGPGTRLTVT.

The chain links TRBV2 to TRBJ2-5, with TRBD2 matching 10 bases. V lost 1 base to trimming and J lost 12 bases; unmatched junction nucleotides: 5. The CDR3 sequence is 13 residues long. Looked up from germline, CDR1 is SNHLY and CDR2 is FYNNEI. This CDR3 is CASSEVAAGGKYF. CDR3 nucleotide sequence: TGTGCCAGCAGTGAAGTTGCAGCGGGGGGGAAGTACTTC.

The rearrangement joins TRBV12-3 or TRBV12-4 to TRBJ2-2, with D unclear. V lost 6 bases and J 6 bases, leaving 14 bases between the germline ends. This CDR3 region has 14 residues. In nucleotides, the CDR3 is TGTGCCAGCAGCCGGGCCCCTGAACCCGGGGAGCTGTTTTTT. Its protein product is CASSRAPEPGELFF.

The genes are TRBV30 and TRBJ2-2; 7 bases agree with TRBD1. This CDR3 has 14 residues. With V trimmed by 5 bases and J by 3 bases, 6 bases remained unmatched. Germline CDR1 is GTSNPN and CDR2 is SVGIG (reference sequence). CDR3 region: CAWGEGAYTGELFF. CDR3 coding DNA: TGTGCCTGGGGAGAGGGGGCGTACACCGGGGAGCTGTTTTTT.

This clonotype appeared a few times. This chain uses TRBV2 with TRBJ1-1; D remains ambiguous. Germline V gene data show CDR1 as SNHLY and CDR2 as FYNNEI. This CDR3 has 14 residues. V was shortened by 5 bases and J by 1 base, with 11 bases between the two germline ends. The CDR3: CASSRSQQNTEAFF. The CDR3 DNA is TGTGCCAGCAGTCGGTCACAGCAGAACACTGAAGCTTTCTTT. Supplemented by reference TRBV2 and TRBJ1-1, the full variable domain reads EPEVTQTPSHQVTQMGQEVILRCVPISNHLYFYWYRQILGQKVEFLVSFYNNEISEKSEIFDDQFSVERPDGSNFTLKIRSTKLEDSAMYFCASSRSQQNTEAFFGQGTRLTVV.

The table lists this clonotype with many counts. The chain couples TRBV2 to TRBJ2-7; D not certain. CDR1 and CDR2 from the germline V gene are SNHLY and FYNNEI. This CDR3 contains 13 residues. The V end was cut by 3 bases, the J end by 0 bases, with 6 bases between. The CDR3 reads CASSEVVSYEQYF. For the CDR3, the DNA is TGTGCCAGCAGTGAGGTCGTCTCCTACGAGCAGTACTTC.

This clonotype was observed a handful of times. The chain uses TRBV27 and TRBJ2-5, with unresolved D. Germline V lookup: CDR1 MNHEY, CDR2 SMNVEV (reference sequence). The V and J ends lost 1 base and 1 base respectively, with 10 bases between them. CDR3 size: 15 residues. In DNA, the CDR3 is TGTGCCAGCAGTTTATTGATTGGGCCCCAAGAGACCCAGTACTTC. Protein product: CASSLLIGPQETQYF.

Ten or more counts support this clonotype. The chain carries TRBV20-1 and TRBJ2-7, with a possible D match to TRBD2 (6 bases). The CDR3 sequence is 13 residues long. Trimming took off 1 base at V and 4 bases at J, with 11 bases between the two ends. CDR1 is DFQATT, CDR2 SNEGSKA, per germline (reference sequence). DNA of the CDR3: TGCAGTGCTAGAGCGGGGGATCTTTACGAGCAGTACTTC. Translated: CSARAGDLYEQYF.

This clonotype was recorded many times. The V gene is TRBV12-5, the J gene TRBJ1-6; D is unresolved. With 1 base removed from V and 13 bases from J, the gap between germline ends came to 14 bases. Germline-derived CDR1 and CDR2 are LGHNT and FRNRAP. The CDR3 extends over 14 amino acids. The CDR3 DNA sequence: TGTGCTAGTGGTTTGGGAAACCCTCTGGACCCCCTCCACTTT. Translated: CASGLGNPLDPLHF. Together with reference TRBV12-5 and TRBJ1-6, the CDR3 gives the full variable domain: DARVTQTPRHKVTEMGQEVTMRCQPILGHNTVFWYRQTMMQGLELLAYFRNRAPLDDSGMPKDRFSAEMPDATLATLKIQPSEPRDSAVYFCASGLGNPLDPLHFGNGTRLTVT.

This clonotype has only a few counts. The chain combines TRBV6-1 with TRBJ1-4; D possibly corresponds to TRBD1 (6 bases). Germline V CDR1 and CDR2: MNHNS, SASEGT. V was clipped by 8 bases and J by 8 bases, with 15 bases between them. The length of the CDR3 is 13 residues. The CDR3 nucleotides read TGTGCCAGCCGGGACACTAGAAACGAAAAACTGTTTTTT. Its protein product is CASRDTRNEKLFF.

This sequence joins TRBV18 and TRBJ1-2; 10 bases match TRBD1. J lost 7 bases, V lost 5 bases, and 10 bases had no gene match. The CDR3 sequence is 15 residues long. Looked up from germline, CDR1 is KGHSH and CDR2 is LQKENI. The CDR3 DNA reads TGTGCCAGCTCATTGCTCCCGGGACAGGGGTTTGGCTACACCTTC. Protein product: CASSLLPGQGFGYTF.

This clonotype appeared many times. The chain carries TRBV2 and TRBJ1-2; TRBD1 might be the D (6 bases). CDR1 and CDR2 from the germline V gene are SNHLY and FYNNEI. The CDR3 loop spans 15 amino acids. V lost 6 bases, J lost 4 bases, and 18 bases lay in between. CDR3 sequence reads: CASSLLGGDSYGYTF. CDR3 nucleotides: TGTGCCAGCAGCCTGTTGGGGGGCGATAGCTATGGCTACACCTTC.

Notes on this clonotype: Possible read error: a much larger clone is one base away. The CDR3 does not close with the conserved phenylalanine or tryptophan, likely indicating a read error. The gene calls are TRBV12-3 or TRBV12-4 and TRBJ1-5; no clear D. CDR3 length equals 13 residues. Trimming stripped 5 bases from V and 4 bases from J, with 9 bases between. The CDR3 loop reads CASSEIGNQPQHL. DNA of the CDR3: TGTGCCAGCAGTGAAATCGGAAATCAGCCCCAGCATCTT.

This clonotype was detected many times. This chain connects TRBV11-2 to TRBJ2-3; the match to TRBD1 covers 8 bases. The CDR3 sequence is 14 residues long. Germline loops: CDR1 SGHAT, CDR2 FQNNGV. V lost 4 bases to trimming and J lost 4 bases; unmatched junction nucleotides: 4. For the CDR3, the DNA is TGTGCCAGCAGCTCGCGGACAGGGTCAGATACGCAGTATTTT. This gives the protein CASSSRTGSDTQYF. The entire variable domain, with the rest obtained from reference TRBV11-2 and TRBJ2-3, is as follows: EAGVAQSPRYKIIEKRQSVAFWCNPISGHATLYWYQQILGQGPKLLIQFQNNGVVDDSQLPKDRFSAERLKGVDSTLKIQPAKLEDSAVYLCASSSRTGSDTQYFGPGTRLTVL.

As for this clonotype: This may arise from a read error, as a much more abundant clone is one base away. V gene TRBV28 combines with J gene TRBJ1-4; 8 positions match TRBD1. This CDR3 has 15 residues. The germline CDR1 and CDR2 sequences are MDHEN and SYDVKM. CDR3 nucleotides: TGTGCCAGCAGTACCCCGGACAGGGTGGCTGAAAAACGGTTTTTT. Protein sequence: CASSTPDRVAEKRFF. The full variable domain, rest sourced from reference TRBV28 and TRBJ1-4, is DVKVTQSSRYLVKRTGEKVFLECVQDMDHENMFWYRQDPGLGLRLIYFSYDVKMKEKGDIPEGYSVSREKKERFSLILESASTNQTSMYLCASSTPDRVAEKRFFGSGTQLSVL.

This chain connects TRBV4-1 to TRBJ2-3; TRBD2 agrees at 7 bases. The germline CDR1 and CDR2 sequences are MGHRA and YSYEKL. V shed 3 bases, J shed 3 bases, and the junction held 6 bases outside the gene matches. The CDR3 extends over 15 amino acids. The CDR3 bases are TGCGCCAGCAGCCAGTACGGGGGGAAGACAGATACGCAGTATTTT. Its protein is CASSQYGGKTDTQYF.

This clonotype turned up a few times. CDR3 sequence reads: CASSPGQGSTGELFF. CDR3 sequence (DNA): TGTGCCAGCAGCCCAGGACAGGGAAGCACCGGGGAGCTGTTTTTT. The J gene is TRBJ2-2, the V gene TRBV7-9, with 8 nucleotides matching TRBD1. J gave up 4 bases and V 5 bases, and 6 bases lay outside the gene matches. Germline V gene data show CDR1 as SEHNR and CDR2 as FQNEAQ (reference sequence). This CDR3 region has 15 residues.

This clonotype was detected ten times or more. The chain combines TRBV18 with TRBJ1-1; 8 positions match TRBD1. The V gene end was trimmed by 6 bases and the J gene end by 0 bases; junction bases not matched to a gene: 6. CDR1 KGHSH and CDR2 LQKENI come from the germline V gene. This CDR3 spans 15 amino acids. The chain's CDR3 is CASSGRTGMNTEAFF. In DNA form, the CDR3 reads TGTGCCAGCTCGGGTAGGACAGGGATGAACACTGAAGCTTTCTTT. The full variable domain, with the rest looked up from reference TRBV18 and TRBJ1-1, is NAGVMQNPRHLVRRRGQEARLRCSPMKGHSHVYWYRQLPEEGLKFMVYLQKENIIDESGMPKERFSAEFPKEGPSILRIQQVVRGDSAAYFCASSGRTGMNTEAFFGQGTRLTVV.

This clonotype has only a few counts. V and J are TRBV27 and TRBJ1-2; 7 bases align to TRBD1. Germline trimming cut 3 bases from V and 8 bases from J; bases unmatched to any gene: 12. The CDR3 loop spans 15 amino acids. CDR1 MNHEY and CDR2 SMNVEV come from the germline V gene (reference sequence). CDR3: CASSFRDRRLGGYTF. The CDR3 bases are TGTGCCAGCAGTTTCCGGGACAGACGGCTCGGGGGCTACACCTTC.

This clonotype appeared a single time. This may come from a read error, since a much larger clone is one base off. This rearrangement joins TRBV2 to TRBJ2-7; tentative D call: TRBD2 (7 bases). The DNA end is a closer match to TRBJ2-1, so the J assignment may be wrong. CDR1 SNHLY and CDR2 FYNNEI come from the germline V gene. The CDR3 extends over 15 amino acids. The CDR3 loop reads CASIKGGTLTYEQFF. The CDR3 DNA reads as TGTGCCAGCATCAAGGGGGGGACACTTACCTACGAGCAGTTCTTC.